This T cell receptor (beta chain) was identified in a study of blood T cell repertoires in COVID-19. Study in general: Material from acute and convalescent COVID-19 was sourced from the United States, Italy and Spain. PBMCs, B-cell-depleted T cells, or T cells were the source of the cDNA or gDNA that made up the material.

From germline, CDR1 is MNHEY and CDR2 SMNVEV (reference sequence). The CDR3 sequence is 17 residues long. Germline trimming cut 5 bases from V and 5 bases from J; bases unmatched to any gene: 16. In its sample, this clone was seen a few times. Original processing notes: It was from reference gene primer amplification that nucleated cell counts were estimated. Sequencing used immunoSEQ multiplex PCR; TCRdb keeps in-frame clones, though not all of them. That table furnishes V, J and clone size, whereas the DNA furnished D and trimming. The sample has around 150,000 clones, around 84% seen once. The origin of this receptor is a man in his sixties or seventies with acute or convalescent COVID-19. The chain couples TRBV27 to TRBJ2-3; TRBD1 matches 7 bases. The sample consisted of peripheral blood. CDR3 region: CASSGSQGMLFLDTQYF. CDR3 nucleotide sequence: TGTGCCAGCAGTGGGTCACAGGGGATGCTCTTCCTAGATACGCAGTATTTT.